What follows are 13 T cell receptor beta chains derived from one specimen sequenced in a study of shared T cell receptors in the human thymus. Clones were read by immunoSEQ multiplex PCR, and TCRdb kept only the in-frame ones, dropping some. The sample contains 720,000 or so clones, roughly 88% of which appear only once. The same sample was also studied in work on human thymus T cells.

Material: thymocytes. Receptor source: a girl under three years old with a congenital heart defect.

The CDR3 DNA follows: TGTGCCAGCAGTGAGGTAGCGGGGGGCCTACCCTACAATGAGCAGTTCTTC. Its translation is CASSEVAGGLPYNEQFF. The rearrangement joins TRBV25-1 to TRBJ2-1; 10 bases are a match to TRBD2. Germline V gene lookup returns CDR1 MGHDK and CDR2 SYGVNS. The ends lost 3 bases at V and 2 bases at J; junction bases unmatched: 7. The CDR3 covers 17 residues.

The CDR3 DNA is TGTGCCAGCAGCCAAGGACCTTATAACAGGGTTTTAGGCGAGCAGTACTTC. Translating gives CASSQGPYNRVLGEQYF. The chain carries TRBV4-2 and TRBJ2-7, with D tentatively TRBD1 (6 bases). The CDR3 length is 17 residues. Germline CDR1 and CDR2: LGHNA and YNFKEQ. The V gene lost 1 base and the J gene lost 6 bases, with 22 bases spanning the gap.

The rearrangement joins TRBV5-4 to TRBJ2-3; 8 nucleotides match TRBD1. Germline CDR1 reads SGHNT; CDR2 reads YYREEE (reference sequence). CDR3 length equals 16 residues. V trimming: 3 bases; J trimming: 3 bases; junction bases outside the gene matches: 9. This CDR3 is CASSWDDQGATDTQYF. CDR3 DNA sequence: TGTGCCAGCAGCTGGGATGATCAGGGGGCAACAGATACGCAGTATTTT.

V and J are TRBV5-6 and TRBJ2-7; TRBD1 agrees at 8 bases. Looked up from germline, CDR1 is SGHDT and CDR2 is YYEEEE. J was trimmed by 0 bases and V by 1 base; bases with no gene match: 6. The CDR3 has 16 residues. CDR3 DNA sequence: TGTGCCAGCAGCTTGAAGGGACAGGCTAGCTCCTACGAGCAGTACTTC. Protein product: CASSLKGQASSYEQYF.

As to this clone: A junction end diverges from the germline sequence, so it may reflect a read error. The gene calls are TRBV5-6 and TRBJ1-2; no firm D call. Germline lookup yields CDR1 SGHDT and CDR2 YYEEEE. The CDR3 has 12 residues. CDR3 in amino acids: CVSSLGIYGYTF. Written as DNA, the CDR3 is TGTGTCAGCAGCTTGGGTATCTATGGCTACACCTTC.

The gene calls are TRBV7-8 and TRBJ1-5, with D tentatively TRBD1 (5 bases). CDR3 length: 17 residues. Germline V CDR1 and CDR2: SGHVS, FQNEAQ. V was pared by 2 bases and J by 3 bases, with 17 bases between. The chain's CDR3 is CASSLWGGLGLNQPQHF. The CDR3 DNA sequence: TGTGCCAGCAGCTTATGGGGGGGGTTAGGCCTCAATCAGCCCCAGCATTTT.

CDR3 residues: CASSGANYGYTF. DNA for the CDR3: TGTGCCAGCAGCGGAGCTAACTATGGCTACACCTTC. V usage is TRBV9 and J usage is TRBJ1-2, with D uncertain. The germline V gene encodes CDR1 SGDLS and CDR2 YYNGEE. V gave up 3 bases and J gave up 0 bases, with 3 bases separating them. There are 12 residues in the CDR3.

This clone has just one count. The chain joins TRBV7-6 to TRBJ1-5, with 7 bases fitting TRBD1. Germline lookup yields CDR1 SGHVS and CDR2 FNYEAQ. The V segment lost 5 bases and the J segment 4 bases; nucleotides outside the gene matches: 8. The CDR3 has 15 residues. The CDR3 nucleotides read TGTGCCAGCAGCCAGGGGGACGGAAGTAATCAGCCCCAGCATTTT. Amino acids: CASSQGDGSNQPQHF.

This clone was seen only once. This rearrangement joins TRBV5-4 to TRBJ1-2; 7 bases agree with TRBD1. CDR1 is SGHNT, CDR2 YYREEE, per germline (reference sequence). This CDR3 is 14 amino acids long. V lost 2 bases, J lost 4 bases, and 5 bases stayed unmatched. CDR3 in DNA: TGTGCCAGCAGCTTACGACAGGGAAGCTATGGCTACACCTTC. This translates into CASSLRQGSYGYTF.

The V and J genes are TRBV6-6 and TRBJ1-2; D gene ambiguous. From germline, CDR1 is MNHNY and CDR2 SVGAGI (reference sequence). The CDR3 is 13 amino acids. The ends were cut back, 4 bases at V and 8 bases at J, with 14 bases in the middle. The chain's CDR3 is CASSCDAEEGYTF. The CDR3 coding sequence is TGTGCCAGCAGTTGTGATGCGGAGGAGGGCTACACCTTC.

The V call is TRBV5-6, the J call TRBJ1-1, with D uncertain. Trimming cost V 0 bases and J 3 bases, with 9 bases left between them. The germline V gene encodes CDR1 SGHDT and CDR2 YYEEEE. This CDR3 comprises 14 residues. CDR3: CASSLGVEDTEAFF. In DNA, the CDR3 is TGTGCCAGCAGCTTGGGGGTGGAGGACACTGAAGCTTTCTTT.

The rearrangement joins TRBV6-5 to TRBJ1-2, with D tentatively TRBD1 (6 bases). The CDR3 covers 15 residues. The V gene's germline CDR1 is MNHEY and CDR2 SVGAGI. The V and J ends lost 6 bases and 3 bases respectively, with 17 bases between them. CDR3 amino acids: CASSVRGPSDYGYTF. Here the CDR3 DNA reads TGTGCCAGCAGCGTCAGGGGCCCAAGCGACTATGGCTACACCTTC.

The chain links TRBV21-1 to TRBJ1-4; TRBD1, as called in the table, went unchecked against the DNA. TRBV21-1 is a pseudogene. The length of the CDR3 is 17 residues. DNA for the CDR3: TGTGCCAGCAGCAAATCAGGGCCGTACCTCCCTAATGAAAAACTGTTTTTT. This sequence encodes CASSKSGPYLPNEKLFF.